This TCR beta chain was recorded in a study of OX40 agonist ivuxolimab in advanced cancers. Points on this clone: Its target is not known.

The germline V gene encodes CDR1 SGHTA and CDR2 FQGTGA. Trimming took off 5 bases at V and 0 bases at J, with 9 bases between the two ends. This CDR3 is built from 14 residues. Study observations and caveats: More expanded clones were found, on average, in CD8+ than in CD4+ T cells. Partly responding patients at 0.1-3.0 mg/kg showed some of the smallest clonal expansion.

The method was immunoSEQ multiplex PCR; TCRdb's version includes in-frame clones alone and lacks a portion of them. The sample lists tens of thousands of clones, approximately 90% occurring once. Sequenced here: CD4+ or CD8+ T cells sorted from blood, sampled in a trial of the OX40 agonist ivuxolimab. The clonotype comes from an adult with an advanced solid tumor such as melanoma, head and neck, liver or kidney cancer. This sequence joins TRBV7-3 and TRBJ2-3; D remains ambiguous. CDR3 loop: CASSPAPSTDTQYF. The CDR3 DNA reads TGTGCCAGCAGCCCCGCCCCAAGCACAGATACGCAGTATTTT.